The next 23 T cell receptor beta chains were all read from a single sample in a study of blood T cell repertoires in COVID-19. Method: immunoSEQ multiplex PCR; TCRdb's copy keeps in-frame clones and lacks some. The sample includes 130,000 to 150,000 clones, more than 65% of them seen just once. The sequenced sample was peripheral blood. All receptors derive from a woman between 45 and 60 years old in a cohort sampled during active or convalescent COVID-19.

V and J are TRBV7-2 and TRBJ2-1; 9 bases map to TRBD2. Germline V CDR1 and CDR2: SGHTA, FQGNSA. The CDR3 totals 16 residues. J lost 8 bases, V lost 4 bases, and 12 bases had no gene match. The CDR3 loop reads CASSSGTSLRVDEQFF. The CDR3 nucleotides are TGTGCCAGCAGCTCCGGGACTAGCCTACGAGTGGATGAGCAGTTCTTC.

This chain joins TRBV19 and TRBJ1-2; 7 nucleotides align to TRBD1. Trimming at V came to 2 bases and at J to 5 bases, leaving 8 bases not matched to a gene. This CDR3 has 15 residues. Germline lookup yields CDR1 LNHDA and CDR2 SQIVND (reference sequence). The DNA of the CDR3 is TGTGCCAGTAGTATATTTGGGGACAGTCTGTATGGCTACACCTTC. Amino acid sequence: CASSIFGDSLYGYTF.

This clone was seen only once. The chain employs TRBV7-9 and TRBJ1-6; D possibly corresponds to TRBD1 (5 bases). The CDR3 has 16 amino acids. CDR1 and CDR2 from the germline V gene are SEHNR and FQNEAQ (reference sequence). V lost 3 bases and J lost 5, with 14 bases in between. The CDR3 loop reads CASSLGQGSHNSPLHF. CDR3 coding DNA: TGTGCCAGCAGCTTGGGCCAGGGAAGTCATAATTCACCCCTCCACTTT.

The V and J genes are TRBV7-8 and TRBJ2-7; 9 nucleotides match TRBD1. There are 19 residues in the CDR3. The trim removed 3 bases at V and 4 bases at J, leaving 19 bases unmatched. Germline V gene sequence: CDR1 SGHVS, CDR2 FQNEAQ. The CDR3 protein is CASSLTTRDRDWIQYEQYF. For the CDR3, the DNA is TGTGCCAGCAGCTTGACGACGCGGGACAGGGATTGGATCCAGTACGAGCAGTACTTC.

This clone was seen many times. The J gene is TRBJ1-2, the V gene TRBV4-1; D gene unclear. The CDR3 consists of 18 residues. V was clipped by 1 base and J by 5 bases, with 23 bases between them. Germline CDR1 is MGHRA and CDR2 is YSYEKL. The chain's CDR3 is CASSQGSSLRGGLYGYTF. The CDR3 region has the DNA TGCGCCAGCAGCCAAGGGTCCTCCTTGCGCGGAGGACTGTATGGCTACACCTTC.

J is TRBJ1-2 and V is TRBV12-3 or TRBV12-4; tentatively, D is TRBD1 (6 bases). Trimming left V 7 bases short and J 4 bases short, with 10 bases between. The CDR3 runs 12 residues. The CDR3 protein is CASKPDSYGYTF. DNA of the CDR3: TGTGCCAGCAAACCGGACAGCTATGGCTACACCTTC.

CDR3 region: CAWSVQGGPYGYTF. Written as DNA, the CDR3 is TGTGCCTGGAGTGTACAAGGGGGTCCCTATGGCTACACCTTC. This chain joins TRBV30 and TRBJ1-2; the D gene is possibly TRBD1 (6 bases). Germline CDR1 reads GTSNPN; CDR2 reads SVGIG (reference sequence). V was shortened by 0 bases and J by 4 bases, with 12 bases between the two germline ends. The CDR3 length is 14 residues.

The J gene is TRBJ1-1, the V gene TRBV6-5; D is unresolved. The ends were cut back, 6 bases at V and 0 bases at J, with 5 bases in the middle. Germline V gene lookup returns CDR1 MNHEY and CDR2 SVGAGI. This CDR3 has 12 amino acids. This chain's CDR3 is CASRDLNTEAFF. In nucleotides, the CDR3 is TGTGCCAGCAGGGACTTGAACACTGAAGCTTTCTTT.

This rearrangement joins TRBV6-6 to TRBJ1-2; tentatively, D is TRBD1 (6 bases). V was cut by 4 bases and J by 1 base, with 10 bases left in between. CDR3 length: 14 amino acids. Germline V gene sequence: CDR1 MNHNY, CDR2 SVGAGI (reference sequence). Here the CDR3 reads CASSSLQGNYGYTF. CDR3 bases: TGTGCCAGCAGTTCCCTACAGGGTAACTATGGCTACACCTTC.

The chain uses TRBV2 and TRBJ1-6; 9 bases fit TRBD1. The CDR3 extends over 16 amino acids. Germline V gene data show CDR1 as SNHLY and CDR2 as FYNNEI. V dropped 5 bases and J dropped 5; count of bases not matched to a gene: 7. CDR3 amino acids: CASSRTGTGNNSPLHF. The CDR3 DNA is TGTGCCAGCAGTAGAACCGGGACAGGGAATAATTCACCCCTCCACTTT.

The chain recombines TRBV6-1 with TRBJ1-6; D gene ambiguous. The CDR3 covers 14 residues. Trimming left V 1 base short and J 7 bases short, with 8 bases between. Germline assignment: CDR1 MNHNS and CDR2 SASEGT. The chain's CDR3 is CASSEGVRNSPLHF. In DNA, the CDR3 is TGTGCCAGCAGTGAAGGGGTGAGGAATTCACCCCTCCACTTT.

This chain uses TRBV29-1 with TRBJ1-2; possible D gene TRBD1, 5 bases. Trimming took off 4 bases at V and 6 bases at J, with 12 bases between the two ends. This CDR3 is 12 amino acids long. In germline, CDR1 is SQVTM, CDR2 ANQGSEA. CDR3 in DNA: TGCAGCGTTGTATCGGGGGTTGATGGCTACACCTTC. Amino acid sequence: CSVVSGVDGYTF.

The chain has TRBV6-5 and TRBJ1-2, with D possibly being TRBD1 (6 bases). Per germline, CDR1 MNHEY and CDR2 SVGAGI. CDR3 length: 15 residues. V lost 2 bases and J 4 bases, leaving 14 bases between the germline ends. CDR3 protein: CASSYGLGGAYGYTF. In DNA form, the CDR3 reads TGTGCCAGCAGTTACGGATTGGGGGGGGCCTATGGCTACACCTTC.

Only a few counts were recorded for this clone. The chain joins TRBV11-2 to TRBJ1-2; D is possibly TRBD1 (5 bases). Trimming removed 1 base from V and 0 bases from J, with 12 bases in between. Germline assignment: CDR1 SGHAT and CDR2 FQNNGV. The CDR3 length is 16 residues. CDR3 coding DNA: TGTGCCAGCAGCTTAGGACAGCAGAGACCTAACTATGGCTACACCTTC. Its protein product is CASSLGQQRPNYGYTF.

This clone appeared once. The chain has TRBV2 and TRBJ2-5, with 9 bases lining up with TRBD1. In germline, CDR1 is SNHLY, CDR2 FYNNEI. The CDR3 totals 15 residues. Germline trimming cut 7 bases from V and 5 bases from J; bases unmatched to any gene: 11. Here the CDR3 reads CASMRDRVLGETQYF. DNA of the CDR3: TGTGCCAGCATGCGGGACAGGGTCTTGGGGGAGACCCAGTACTTC.

The chain couples TRBV11-2 to TRBJ2-1; D may be TRBD1 (6 bases). This CDR3 is 14 amino acids long. V lost 9 bases and J 7 bases, leaving 19 bases between the germline ends. Germline lookup yields CDR1 SGHAT and CDR2 FQNNGV. The CDR3 is CASFPGVGFNEQFF. The DNA of the CDR3 is TGTGCCAGTTTTCCAGGGGTTGGGTTTAATGAGCAGTTCTTC. Complete variable domain (other parts from reference TRBV11-2 and TRBJ2-1): EAGVAQSPRYKIIEKRQSVAFWCNPISGHATLYWYQQILGQGPKLLIQFQNNGVVDDSQLPKDRFSAERLKGVDSTLKIQPAKLEDSAVYLCASFPGVGFNEQFFGPGTRLTVL.

This clone came up a few times. The rearrangement links TRBV5-1 to TRBJ1-2; 8 bases fit TRBD1. This CDR3 contains 14 residues. CDR1 and CDR2 from the germline V gene are SGHRS and YFSETQ. J gave up 7 bases and V 4 bases, and 9 bases lay outside the gene matches. DNA of the CDR3: TGCGCCAGCAGCCCGACAGGGGAAAATTCTGGCTACACCTTC. Translating gives CASSPTGENSGYTF.

The V and J genes are TRBV11-2 and TRBJ2-7; weak D call: TRBD1 (5 bases). This CDR3 has 14 residues. CDR1 SGHAT and CDR2 FQNNGV come from the germline V gene. With 5 bases removed from V and 5 bases from J, the gap between germline ends came to 16 bases. In DNA, the CDR3 is TGTGCCAGCAGCCCTCTTGAAGGGGCCCACGAGCAGTACTTC. This encodes CASSPLEGAHEQYF. The full variable domain, in which reference TRBV11-2 and TRBJ2-7 provide the parts outside the CDR3, is EAGVAQSPRYKIIEKRQSVAFWCNPISGHATLYWYQQILGQGPKLLIQFQNNGVVDDSQLPKDRFSAERLKGVDSTLKIQPAKLEDSAVYLCASSPLEGAHEQYFGPGTRLTVT.

The CDR3 protein is CASSLRQGSGELFF. The CDR3 DNA sequence: TGTGCCAGCAGCTTGAGACAGGGGTCCGGGGAGCTGTTTTTT. V usage is TRBV5-6 and J usage is TRBJ2-2; 8 positions agree with TRBD1. The CDR3 sequence is 14 residues long. Germline-derived CDR1 and CDR2 are SGHDT and YYEEEE. The V and J ends lost 1 base and 6 bases, in that order; junction bases with no gene match: 2.

The sample holds one count of this clone. The V call is TRBV10-3, the J call TRBJ1-5; 9 nucleotides match TRBD1. Losses at the gene ends were 3 bases for V and 5 bases for J; bases not matched to a gene: 5. This CDR3 has 15 residues. CDR1 ENHRY and CDR2 SYGVKD come from the germline V gene. The CDR3: CAISEGTGRYQPQHF. The CDR3 nucleotides read TGTGCCATCAGTGAAGGGACAGGGAGGTATCAGCCCCAGCATTTT.

The chain is built from TRBV5-5 and TRBJ2-5; a weak D match, TRBD2 (7 bases). The CDR3 spans 18 residues. V shed 0 bases and J shed 3 bases, with 21 bases lying between them. The V gene's germline CDR1 is SGHKS and CDR2 YYEKEE (reference sequence). DNA of the CDR3: TGTGCCAGCAGCTTGGAATCGGGGGGCCGGGGGGTGGAAGAGACCCAGTACTTC. Residues: CASSLESGGRGVEETQYF. Full variable domain (missing parts from reference TRBV5-5 and TRBJ2-5): DAGVTQSPTHLIKTRGQQVTLRCSPISGHKSVSWYQQVLGQGPQFIFQYYEKEERGRGNFPDRFSARQFPNYSSELNVNALLLGDSALYLCASSLESGGRGVEETQYFGPGTRLLVL.

The chain combines TRBV11-2 with TRBJ1-2; D gene uncertain. V was clipped by 7 bases and J by 5 bases, with 14 bases between them. There are 13 residues in the CDR3. CDR1 and CDR2 from the germline V gene are SGHAT and FQNNGV. DNA of the CDR3: TGTGCCAGCACTCCGGTCAGGCAATATGGCTACACCTTC. It codes for CASTPVRQYGYTF.

This CDR3 is CASSQGWDRGNSPLHF. DNA for the CDR3: TGCGCCAGCAGCCAAGGGTGGGACAGGGGCAATTCACCCCTCCACTTT. The V and J genes are TRBV4-1 and TRBJ1-6, with 10 bases matching TRBD1. CDR1 and CDR2 from the germline V gene are MGHRA and YSYEKL. This CDR3 has 16 amino acids. V dropped 1 base and J dropped 7; count of bases not matched to a gene: 4.